This TCR beta chain was sequenced during a study of blood T cell repertoires in COVID-19. The sample holds one count of this clone. The assay was immunoSEQ multiplex PCR, and TCRdb's table has in-frame clones only and misses some. Counted here are about 270,000 clones, about 89% occurring once; the ten biggest clones make up about 8.6%. This CDR3 has 16 residues. Germline CDR1 LNHDA, CDR2 SQIVND (reference sequence). The ends were cut back, 4 bases at V and 0 bases at J, with 16 bases in the middle. The rearrangement links TRBV19 to TRBJ2-7, with a tentative D call TRBD1 (6 bases). This TCR was recovered from a man aged 40-55 years with active or convalescent COVID-19. Sample: peripheral blood. DNA of the CDR3: TGTGCCAGTAGTACTCCGGGACATAAGTCCTCCTACGAGCAGTACTTC. This translates into CASSTPGHKSSYEQYF.